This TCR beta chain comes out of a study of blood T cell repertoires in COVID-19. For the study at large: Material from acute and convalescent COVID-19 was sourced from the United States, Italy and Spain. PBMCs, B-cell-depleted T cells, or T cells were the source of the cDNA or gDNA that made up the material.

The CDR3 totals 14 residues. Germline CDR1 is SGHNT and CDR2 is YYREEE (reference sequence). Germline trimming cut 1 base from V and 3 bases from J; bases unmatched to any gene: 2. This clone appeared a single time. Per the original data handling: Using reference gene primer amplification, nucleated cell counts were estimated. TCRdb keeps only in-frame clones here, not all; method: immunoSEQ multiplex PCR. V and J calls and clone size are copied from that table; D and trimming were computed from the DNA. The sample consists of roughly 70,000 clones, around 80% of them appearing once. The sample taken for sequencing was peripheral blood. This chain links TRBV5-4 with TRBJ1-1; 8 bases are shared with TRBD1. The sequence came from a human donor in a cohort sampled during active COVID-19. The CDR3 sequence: CASSLTGGYTEAFF. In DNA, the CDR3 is TGTGCCAGCAGCTTGACAGGGGGGTACACTGAAGCTTTCTTT.